The entry below gives a single TCR beta chain sequence along with its context. This record belongs to a study of OX40 agonist ivuxolimab in advanced cancers. Only in-frame clones appear in the TCRdb table, and some are missing; sequencing was by immunoSEQ multiplex PCR. Among about 83,000 clones listed, around 80% were seen once. CDR3 length: 14 residues. The J segment lost 0 bases and the V segment lost 4 bases, leaving 3 bases of the junction unmatched. The germline CDR1 and CDR2 sequences are SGHTS and YDEGEE. The J gene is TRBJ1-1, the V gene TRBV5-8, with 7 nucleotides matching TRBD1. The receptor was isolated from an adult with an advanced solid tumor such as melanoma, head and neck, liver or kidney cancer. Sequenced here: CD4+ or CD8+ T cells sorted from blood, sampled in a trial of the OX40 agonist ivuxolimab. CDR3 coding DNA: TGTGCCAGCAGCCTGGGACAGATGAACACTGAAGCTTTCTTT. Its protein is CASSLGQMNTEAFF.